The source of this T cell receptor beta chain is a study of T cell repertoires in cytomegalovirus infection. In the study overall: Signatures in public TCR beta sequences pointed to both CMV infection and matching HLA type. Study findings and constraints: Summed frequency of public TCR beta families distinguished CMV carriers with the relevant HLA. It was HLA-C-restricted CMV-specific TCR beta clonotypes that dominated the response ex vivo.

Details on this clonotype: Its specificity is unknown.

Each CDR3 protein is one row after TCRdb ran MiXCR on the reads. This sample yields fewer than 700,000 distinct CDR3 sequences, of which 20% to 25% are seen a single time; 6.5% to 10% belongs to the top ten. The CDR3 consists of 13 residues. Trimming shortened V by 0 bases and J by 8 bases, and 11 bases separated the two germline ends. Germline values: CDR1 SGHRS, CDR2 YFSETQ. The chain joins TRBV5-1 to TRBJ1-1; D remains unclear. The TCR was taken from a human donor in good health (CMV status not recorded). Some clones in this sample may be carry-over from other donors' samples. Sequenced: CD8+ T cells from PBMCs. The DNA of the CDR3 is TGCGCCAGCAGCTTGGCAGGAAGTATAGAAGCTTTCTTT. The encoded protein is CASSLAGSIEAFF.